What follows are 18 T cell receptor beta chains derived from one specimen sequenced in a study of T cell repertoires in ileal Crohn's disease. Clones were read by immunoSEQ multiplex PCR, and TCRdb kept only the in-frame ones, dropping some. There are 15,000 to 20,000 clones in the sample; about 66% occur only once, and 5.3% lies in the top ten. Sequenced input: ileal tissue. Receptors originate from an adult with Crohn's disease.

This chain uses TRBV5-4 with TRBJ1-4; D not certain. V lost 4 bases and J lost 5, with 9 bases in between. The CDR3 loop spans 13 amino acids. Germline-derived CDR1 and CDR2 are SGHNT and YYREEE (reference sequence). In DNA form, the CDR3 reads TGTGCCAGCAGCCAAAGTCTAAATGAAAAACTGTTTTTT. Residues: CASSQSLNEKLFF.

This chain uses TRBV28 with TRBJ2-3; TRBD2 is a possible D gene (6 bases). The V and J ends lost 7 bases and 1 base respectively, with 18 bases between them. The germline V gene has CDR1 MDHEN and CDR2 SYDVKM. This CDR3 contains 16 residues. CDR3 sequence: CASIPPGSSGTDTQYF. Here the CDR3 DNA reads TGTGCCAGCATTCCACCCGGGAGTTCGGGCACAGATACGCAGTATTTT.

This chain links TRBV5-1 with TRBJ1-1; D is uncertain. The CDR3 is made up of 15 amino acids. With 2 bases removed from V and 4 bases from J, the gap between germline ends came to 15 bases. Germline-derived CDR1 and CDR2 are SGHRS and YFSETQ. The DNA for the CDR3 is TGCGCCAGCAGCTTCATGGAGGGTAAATCCACTGAAGCTTTCTTT. Protein product: CASSFMEGKSTEAFF.

This clone was seen only a few times. The chain couples TRBV6-1 to TRBJ2-7, with D perhaps TRBD1 (5 bases). The CDR3 loop spans 16 amino acids. The V gene's germline CDR1 is MNHNS and CDR2 SASEGT. Trimming took 0 bases from V and 0 from J, leaving 12 bases between them. As DNA, the CDR3 is TGTGCCAGCAGTGAAGCGCTAGGGGTGGGCTCCTACGAGCAGTACTTC. This gives the protein CASSEALGVGSYEQYF.

In this sample, this clone turned up a few times. The J gene is TRBJ2-3, the V gene TRBV6-1; 9 bases are a match to TRBD2. There are 15 residues in the CDR3. Trimming cost V 8 bases and J 3 bases; bases outside gene matches: 9. Germline V lookup: CDR1 MNHNS, CDR2 SASEGT. In nucleotides, the CDR3 is TGTGCCAGCGAAGGAGCGGGAGGAGGAACAGATACGCAGTATTTT. It translates to CASEGAGGGTDTQYF.

The CDR3 region is CASSIGRGNVDTQYF. CDR3 nucleotide sequence: TGTGCCAGTAGTATCGGGCGGGGGAATGTAGATACGCAGTATTTT. V usage is TRBV19 and J usage is TRBJ2-3, with 7 bases lining up with TRBD2. The germline CDR1 and CDR2 sequences are LNHDA and SQIVND (reference sequence). The V gene end was trimmed by 3 bases and the J gene end by 5 bases; junction bases not matched to a gene: 8. The CDR3 runs 15 residues.

The chain couples TRBV20-1 to TRBJ2-7; D remains unclear. The germline V gene encodes CDR1 DFQATT and CDR2 SNEGSKA (reference sequence). V lost 6 bases to trimming and J lost 4 bases, with 10 bases between them. This CDR3 is built from 11 residues. The CDR3 sequence is CSAVLEYEQYF. CDR3 DNA sequence: TGCAGTGCGGTTCTAGAATACGAGCAGTACTTC.

This clone has only one observation. The chain recombines TRBV9 with TRBJ2-7; 10 bases align to TRBD1. V shed 0 bases, J shed 3 bases, and the junction held 3 bases outside the gene matches. This CDR3 is built from 15 residues. CDR1 is SGDLS, CDR2 YYNGEE, per germline. For the CDR3, the DNA is TGTGCCAGCAGCGTAGCGACAGGGGGCATCTACGAGCAGTACTTC. Translating it yields CASSVATGGIYEQYF.

This rearrangement joins TRBV9 to TRBJ1-1; D unresolved. Deletions cut 4 bases from V and 1 base from J, with 11 bases between. The CDR3 is made up of 14 amino acids. The germline V gene encodes CDR1 SGDLS and CDR2 YYNGEE. Here the CDR3 reads CASSSNWRNTEAFF. CDR3 bases: TGTGCCAGCAGCTCTAACTGGAGGAACACTGAAGCTTTCTTT.

In this sample, this clone is medium-sized (0.01 to 0.1%). The chain links TRBV4-1 to TRBJ1-3; D is ambiguous. Germline lookup yields CDR1 MGHRA and CDR2 YSYEKL. CDR3 size: 16 residues. The V and J ends lost 0 bases and 3 bases respectively, with 12 bases between them. The CDR3 is CASSQDPAGFGNTIYF. The CDR3 DNA reads TGCGCCAGCAGCCAAGACCCCGCGGGATTTGGAAACACCATATATTTT.

CDR3 amino acids: CASSPGQGYGYTF. The DNA for the CDR3 is TGTGCCAGCTCACCGGGACAGGGATATGGCTACACCTTC. The V gene is TRBV18, the J gene TRBJ1-2; the match to TRBD1 covers 9 bases. Germline V lookup: CDR1 KGHSH, CDR2 LQKENI. CDR3 length: 13 residues. Trimming at V came to 3 bases and at J to 5 bases, leaving 1 base not matched to a gene. The entire variable domain, with the rest obtained from reference TRBV18 and TRBJ1-2, is as follows: NAGVMQNPRHLVRRRGQEARLRCSPMKGHSHVYWYRQLPEEGLKFMVYLQKENIIDESGMPKERFSAEFPKEGPSILRIQQVVRGDSAAYFCASSPGQGYGYTFGSGTRLTVV.

The chain is built from TRBV19 and TRBJ1-2, with D uncertain. Trimming left V 9 bases short and J 5 bases short, with 13 bases between. CDR1 is LNHDA, CDR2 SQIVND, per germline (reference sequence). The CDR3 has 12 amino acids. The CDR3 loop reads CARGGNGYGYTF. The CDR3 DNA sequence: TGTGCCAGGGGAGGGAATGGGTATGGCTACACCTTC.

This clone occurred once. This chain connects TRBV6-1 to TRBJ1-3, with a possible D match to TRBD1 (5 bases). With 2 bases removed from V and 4 bases from J, the gap between germline ends came to 9 bases. Germline V gene sequence: CDR1 MNHNS, CDR2 SASEGT. The CDR3 sequence is 14 residues long. CDR3 protein: CASSEREGGNTIYF. The CDR3 DNA is TGTGCCAGCAGTGAACGGGAGGGGGGAAACACCATATATTTT.

This chain links TRBV6-6 with TRBJ2-7; the match to TRBD2 covers 9 bases. Per germline, CDR1 MNHNY and CDR2 SVGAGI (reference sequence). The CDR3 is 15 amino acids. With 4 bases clipped from V and 6 bases from J, the junction kept 10 bases outside the gene matches. The CDR3 DNA reads TGTGCCAGCAGTTGGTCCGGCGGGGGGGCGGCCGAGCAGTACTTC. Translation gives CASSWSGGGAAEQYF.

This clone was seen a single time. V is TRBV5-1 and J is TRBJ2-3; TRBD1 agrees at 7 bases. The germline V gene has CDR1 SGHRS and CDR2 YFSETQ. The V and J ends lost 4 bases and 4 bases, in that order; junction bases with no gene match: 6. The CDR3 loop spans 14 amino acids. The CDR3 here is CASSVGQGADTQYF. The CDR3 DNA follows: TGCGCCAGCAGCGTTGGGCAGGGGGCAGATACGCAGTATTTT.

The chain recombines TRBV11-3 with TRBJ2-7; the match to TRBD2 covers 7 bases. With 6 bases clipped from V and 2 bases from J, the junction kept 10 bases outside the gene matches. The germline CDR1 and CDR2 sequences are SGHNT and YENEEA. The CDR3 spans 15 residues. The CDR3: CASSPLSSGTYEQYF. The CDR3 DNA sequence: TGTGCCAGCAGTCCACTAAGCAGCGGGACCTACGAGCAGTACTTC.

The chain uses TRBV6-5 and TRBJ2-5, with 11 bases identical to TRBD2. Germline trimming cut 6 bases from V and 3 bases from J; bases unmatched to any gene: 3. The CDR3 is 14 amino acids. Germline-derived CDR1 and CDR2 are MNHEY and SVGAGI. The CDR3 region is CASRLAGGEETQYF. CDR3 nucleotides: TGTGCCAGCAGATTAGCGGGAGGGGAAGAGACCCAGTACTTC.

The table lists this clone with a few counts. The chain links TRBV6-1 to TRBJ2-7; D may be TRBD1 (6 bases). Looked up from germline, CDR1 is MNHNS and CDR2 is SASEGT. The germline V and J ends were trimmed by 6 bases and 0 bases, with 12 bases remaining between them. This CDR3 has 14 amino acids. CDR3 residues: CASSGQLDSYEQYF. The CDR3 DNA is TGTGCCAGCAGCGGACAGTTGGACTCCTACGAGCAGTACTTC.